These 31 T cell receptor beta chains were sequenced from one sample in a study of blood T cells in healthy people across ages. With a J-beta primer mix and a sample-barcoded 5' primer, a second PCR ran about 7 to 12 cycles. MiXCR, run by TCRdb on the 5' RACE reads, gives a single entry per CDR3 protein. The data contain fewer than 2 million distinct CDR3 sequences, approximately 40% of them singletons. Sequenced material: blood. The receptors come from a human donor in good health.

The V call is TRBV20-1, the J call TRBJ2-3, with 8 bases lining up with TRBD1. CDR3 length equals 15 residues. Germline CDR1 is DFQATT and CDR2 is SNEGSKA (reference sequence). The V and J ends lost 6 bases and 6 bases, in that order; junction bases with no gene match: 14. The CDR3 DNA reads as TGCAGTGCCAATGGGTGGGGGACAGGCTCGGATACGCAGTATTTT. Translated: CSANGWGTGSDTQYF.

Worth noting for this clonotype: This clone may be a read error of a much larger clone one base away. The chain recombines TRBV6-1 with TRBJ2-4; no definite D call. The CDR3 covers 16 residues. CDR1 and CDR2 (germline): MNHNS, SASEGT. In DNA, the CDR3 is TGTGCCAGCAGTGCGTTCTGGGGATCGGCCAAAAACATTCGGTACTTC. Its protein is CASSAFWGSAKNIRYF.

There are a few counts of this clonotype. CDR3 in amino acids: CASSPTESYGYTF. CDR3 coding DNA: TGCGCCAGCAGCCCGACAGAAAGCTATGGCTACACCTTC. This chain joins TRBV5-1 and TRBJ1-2; possible D gene TRBD1, 5 bases. CDR3 length equals 13 residues. V lost 4 bases and J lost 4, with 11 bases in between. Germline assignment: CDR1 SGHRS and CDR2 YFSETQ.

The chain employs TRBV18 and TRBJ2-1; 7 bases match TRBD2. The CDR3 contains 14 residues. After removal of 5 bases from V and 6 bases from J, the junction contained 7 bases not matched to a gene. The germline V gene has CDR1 KGHSH and CDR2 LQKENI. The CDR3 DNA sequence: TGTGCCAGCTCATCCTCGACGGGGGGCAATGAGCAGTTCTTC. Translation gives CASSSSTGGNEQFF. The variable domain in full, completed from reference TRBV18 and TRBJ2-1, reads NAGVMQNPRHLVRRRGQEARLRCSPMKGHSHVYWYRQLPEEGLKFMVYLQKENIIDESGMPKERFSAEFPKEGPSILRIQQVVRGDSAAYFCASSSSTGGNEQFFGPGTRLTVL.

The genes are TRBV4-3 and TRBJ2-3, with D perhaps matching TRBD2 (5 bases). The CDR3 contains 16 residues. Trimming cost V 0 bases and J 5 bases, with 15 bases left between them. Germline CDR1 reads LGHNA; CDR2 reads YSLEER. CDR3 protein: CASSQEFGEGKDTQYF. The CDR3 region has the DNA TGCGCCAGCAGCCAAGAATTCGGTGAGGGTAAAGATACGCAGTATTTT.

The V call is TRBV12-3 or TRBV12-4, the J call TRBJ1-5; maybe TRBD1 (5 bases). CDR3 length equals 13 residues. V was trimmed by 7 bases and J by 6 bases, leaving 13 bases between them. The CDR3 sequence: CASKPGGVQPQHF. The CDR3 DNA is TGTGCCAGCAAGCCGGGAGGGGTTCAGCCCCAGCATTTT.

The chain uses TRBV20-1 and TRBJ1-5; no clear D gene. Germline-derived CDR1 and CDR2 are DFQATT and SNEGSKA (reference sequence). V was clipped by 0 bases and J by 1 base, with 13 bases between them. The CDR3 runs to 16 residues. The CDR3 reads CSARDPWLGSNQPQHF. CDR3 nucleotides: TGCAGTGCTAGAGACCCGTGGTTGGGGAGCAATCAGCCCCAGCATTTT.

The rearrangement links TRBV11-2 to TRBJ2-1; tentatively, D is TRBD2 (5 bases). V lost 4 bases, J lost 7 bases, and 20 bases lay in between. From germline, CDR1 is SGHAT and CDR2 FQNNGV. There are 16 residues in the CDR3. The chain's CDR3 is CASSSISREKPNEQFF. DNA of the CDR3: TGTGCCAGCAGCTCAATTAGCCGGGAAAAGCCTAATGAGCAGTTCTTC.

This clonotype turned up a few times. The V call is TRBV28, the J call TRBJ1-1, with 9 bases that match TRBD1. The V and J ends lost 6 bases and 5 bases, in that order; junction bases with no gene match: 13. The germline gives CDR1 MDHEN, CDR2 SYDVKM. The CDR3 consists of 16 residues. CDR3 protein: CASSPYPDRGWTEAFF. The DNA for the CDR3 is TGTGCCAGCAGCCCCTATCCGGACAGGGGCTGGACTGAAGCTTTCTTT.

The chain employs TRBV5-1 and TRBJ2-5; weak D call: TRBD2 (5 bases). Germline V gene data show CDR1 as SGHRS and CDR2 as YFSETQ. V lost 0 bases and J 5 bases, leaving 14 bases between the germline ends. The CDR3 totals 15 residues. Here the CDR3 reads CASSLEGGLPETQYF. CDR3 nucleotides: TGCGCCAGCAGCTTGGAAGGTGGACTCCCGGAGACCCAGTACTTC.

The chain's CDR3 is CASSSSAGALYEQYF. The CDR3 DNA follows: TGTGCCAGCAGCTCTTCAGCGGGGGCCCTATACGAGCAGTACTTC. V gene TRBV5-4 combines with J gene TRBJ2-7; TRBD2 aligns across 8 bases. The ends lost 3 bases at V and 4 bases at J; junction bases unmatched: 9. Germline CDR1 is SGHNT and CDR2 is YYREEE (reference sequence). This CDR3 contains 15 residues.

This clonotype turned up a few times. This chain uses TRBV27 with TRBJ2-3; D gene ambiguous. Germline values: CDR1 MNHEY, CDR2 SMNVEV (reference sequence). This CDR3 spans 14 amino acids. The V end was cut by 3 bases, the J end by 0 bases, with 7 bases between. The chain's CDR3 is CASSFQASTDTQYF. The CDR3 region has the DNA TGTGCCAGCAGTTTCCAGGCGAGCACAGATACGCAGTATTTT.

V usage is TRBV7-2 and J usage is TRBJ2-6; no clear D. Germline assignment: CDR1 SGHTA and CDR2 FQGNSA. The CDR3 is 16 amino acids. The V end was cut by 3 bases, the J end by 2 bases, with 11 bases between. CDR3 protein: CASSFTHSTGANVLTF. The CDR3 nucleotides read TGTGCCAGCAGCTTCACTCACAGTACTGGGGCCAACGTCCTGACTTTC.

The V gene is TRBV29-1, the J gene TRBJ1-2, with D possibly TRBD1 on 6 matching bases. This CDR3 contains 11 residues. Germline loops: CDR1 SQVTM, CDR2 ANQGSEA. This chain's CDR3 is CGHRDNWGYTF. The CDR3 DNA is TGCGGGCACCGGGACAATTGGGGCTACACCTTC.

A few counts support this clonotype. The chain couples TRBV7-2 to TRBJ1-1, with D possibly being TRBD1 (5 bases). Germline loops: CDR1 SGHTA, CDR2 FQGNSA. This CDR3 contains 14 residues. Trimming removed 10 bases from V and 1 base from J, with 16 bases in between. The CDR3 protein is CATQWGGTNTEAFF. The CDR3, as DNA: TGTGCCACCCAGTGGGGGGGGACGAACACTGAAGCTTTCTTT.

This chain joins TRBV11-3 and TRBJ1-4; no clear D gene. Germline CDR1 and CDR2: SGHNT and YENEEA. This CDR3 comprises 12 residues. V lost 0 bases and J 10 bases, leaving 6 bases between the germline ends. CDR3 amino acids: CASSLEMGKLFF. CDR3 bases: TGTGCCAGCAGCTTAGAGATGGGAAAACTGTTTTTT. Together with reference TRBV11-3 and TRBJ1-4, the CDR3 gives the full variable domain: EAGVVQSPRYKIIEKKQPVAFWCNPISGHNTLYWYLQNLGQGPELLIRYENEEAVDDSQLPKDRFSAERLKGVDSTLKIQPAELGDSAVYLCASSLEMGKLFFGSGTQLSVL.

V usage is TRBV4-1 and J usage is TRBJ1-2; TRBD1 agrees at 7 bases. Trimming cost V 1 base and J 6 bases; bases outside gene matches: 11. The CDR3 is 16 amino acids. CDR1 and CDR2 from the germline V gene are MGHRA and YSYEKL. As DNA, the CDR3 is TGCGCCAGCAGCCAAGTTGGTGTTGACAGGGTAAATGGCTACACCTTC. Translating it yields CASSQVGVDRVNGYTF.

The rearrangement links TRBV7-9 to TRBJ1-2, with a weak D call TRBD1 (5 bases). This CDR3 has 14 residues. V lost 4 bases and J 6 bases, leaving 15 bases between the germline ends. The germline gives CDR1 SEHNR, CDR2 FQNEAQ (reference sequence). CDR3 bases: TGTGCCAGCAGCTACGCTGGATGGGGGGATGGCTACACCTTC. It codes for CASSYAGWGDGYTF.

CDR3 sequence: CAISGTGQADTQYF. CDR3 coding DNA: TGTGCCATCAGTGGGACAGGCCAAGCAGATACGCAGTATTTT. The chain couples TRBV10-3 to TRBJ2-3; 7 bases map to TRBD1. V trimming: 4 bases; J trimming: 4 bases; junction bases outside the gene matches: 5. The CDR3 is 14 residues long. CDR1 and CDR2 from the germline V gene are ENHRY and SYGVKD.

The J gene is TRBJ2-7, the V gene TRBV4-1; D is possibly TRBD1 or TRBD2 (5 bases each). CDR1 is MGHRA and CDR2 is YSYEKL in the germline V gene. The CDR3 runs 14 residues. V dropped 5 bases and J dropped 2 bases, with 13 bases sitting between them. This chain's CDR3 is CASSARDPTYEQYF. The CDR3 bases are TGCGCCAGCAGCGCCCGGGACCCTACCTACGAGCAGTACTTC.

The J gene is TRBJ1-2, the V gene TRBV6-6, with 7 bases matching TRBD1. This CDR3 has 14 residues. Germline V gives CDR1 MNHNY, CDR2 SVGAGI (reference sequence). Germline trimming cut 6 bases from V and 4 bases from J; bases unmatched to any gene: 8. The CDR3 spells CASRRGGTAYGYTF. The CDR3 coding sequence is TGTGCCAGCAGGAGGGGGGGGACAGCCTATGGCTACACCTTC.

This clonotype appeared a few times. J is TRBJ1-2 and V is TRBV7-9; D is undetermined. Germline CDR1 SEHNR, CDR2 FQNEAQ (reference sequence). Trimming pared 1 base from V and 3 bases from J, leaving 12 bases between. This CDR3 region has 15 residues. DNA for the CDR3: TGTGCCAGCAGCTTAGGGGAGACGGAAGACTATGGCTACACCTTC. Its translation: CASSLGETEDYGYTF.

The chain joins TRBV12-3 or TRBV12-4 to TRBJ1-2; D is unresolved. The CDR3 is made up of 14 amino acids. Trimming cost V 2 bases and J 8 bases, with 15 bases left between them. The CDR3 region has the DNA TGTGCCAGCAGTTTATTGTTCGGGGAAGGGGGCTACACCTTC. Translating gives CASSLLFGEGGYTF.

The chain uses TRBV4-1 and TRBJ1-5, with TRBD1 identical over 7 bases. Germline assignment: CDR1 MGHRA and CDR2 YSYEKL. CDR3 length equals 17 residues. Trimming at V came to 3 bases and at J to 3 bases, leaving 11 bases not matched to a gene. Here the CDR3 reads CASSHTHGQAYNQPQHF. CDR3 DNA: TGCGCCAGCAGCCATACTCACGGACAGGCCTACAATCAGCCCCAGCATTTT.

Only a few counts were recorded for this clonotype. The CDR3 DNA is TGTGCCAGCAGCTCTAACCGGGACGACTATGGCTACACCTTC. Amino acid sequence: CASSSNRDDYGYTF. J is TRBJ1-2 and V is TRBV13; possibly TRBD1 for D (5 bases). Trimming removed 4 bases at V and 3 bases at J, with 12 bases between. CDR1 and CDR2 (germline): PRHDT, FYEKMQ (reference sequence). This CDR3 is 14 amino acids long. Based on the CDR3 plus reference TRBV13 and TRBJ1-2, the full variable domain is AAGVIQSPRHLIKEKRETATLKCYPIPRHDTVYWYQQGPGQDPQFLISFYEKMQSDKGSIPDRFSAQQFSDYHSELNMSSLELGDSALYFCASSSNRDDYGYTFGSGTRLTVV.

The gene calls are TRBV5-1 and TRBJ1-5, with a possible D match to TRBD1 (6 bases). CDR3 length equals 15 residues. CDR1 is SGHRS, CDR2 YFSETQ, per germline. Trimming stripped 1 base from V and 5 bases from J, with 13 bases between. Here the CDR3 DNA reads TGCGCCAGCAGCTTGAATCAGGGGACCGATCAGCCCCAGCATTTT. It encodes CASSLNQGTDQPQHF.

This clonotype was seen a handful of times. The V call is TRBV7-9, the J call TRBJ2-7, with D tentatively TRBD1 (6 bases). The CDR3 consists of 12 residues. Germline-derived CDR1 and CDR2 are SEHNR and FQNEAQ (reference sequence). Trimming cost V 6 bases and J 6 bases, with 12 bases left between them. The CDR3 sequence is CASSRQAGEQYF. The DNA for the CDR3 is TGTGCCAGCAGTAGACAGGCCGGCGAGCAGTACTTC.

The V and J genes are TRBV6-5 and TRBJ2-7; perhaps D is TRBD1 or TRBD2 (5 bases each). Germline V gene data show CDR1 as MNHEY and CDR2 as SVGAGI. CDR3 size: 12 residues. Deletions cut 5 bases from V and 7 bases from J, with 12 bases between. CDR3 protein: CASSKGPIEQYF. CDR3 DNA: TGTGCCAGCAGTAAGGGACCGATTGAGCAGTACTTC.

The gene calls are TRBV6-5 and TRBJ1-1; no clear D. Germline assignment: CDR1 MNHEY and CDR2 SVGAGI. Deletions cut 5 bases from V and 2 bases from J, with 9 bases between. The CDR3 length is 13 residues. The CDR3 is CASSRNINTEAFF. The CDR3, as DNA: TGTGCCAGCAGTCGCAATATAAACACTGAAGCTTTCTTT.

The V call is TRBV7-2, the J call TRBJ1-3; unclear D gene. The germline V gene has CDR1 SGHTA and CDR2 FQGNSA. This CDR3 region has 16 residues. Trimming took 1 base from V and 0 from J, leaving 10 bases between them. The CDR3 loop reads CASSLGPISSGNTIYF. The CDR3 bases are TGTGCCAGCAGCTTAGGGCCGATCAGCTCTGGAAACACCATATATTTT.

In regard to this clonotype: The junction departs from germline at one end; a sequencing error may be responsible. J is TRBJ1-1 and V is TRBV6-2 or TRBV6-3, with unresolved D. This CDR3 spans 17 amino acids. Per germline, CDR1 MNHEY and CDR2 SVGEGT. The CDR3 sequence: CAGSYSYASFMNTEAFF. The CDR3 DNA follows: TGTGCCGGCAGTTACTCGTATGCATCGTTCATGAACACTGAAGCTTTCTTT.